This entry describes one TCR beta chain. The data stem from a study of blood T cell repertoires in COVID-19. Study-wide context: Collection of acute and convalescent COVID-19 samples took place in the United States, Italy and Spain. Nucleic acid was either cDNA or gDNA, and it came from T cells, B-cell-depleted T cells, or PBMCs.

Original processing notes: Counts of nucleated cells, estimated from reference gene primer amplification, were obtained. The repertoire was sequenced with immunoSEQ multiplex PCR; TCRdb's copy has only in-frame clones and lacks some. For V, J and clone size, that table is used; D and trimming come from the DNA. The table shows 350,000 to 450,000 clones, with around 85% occurring only once. CDR1 and CDR2 (germline): ENHRY, SYGVKD. The CDR3 totals 14 residues. The ends were cut back, 5 bases at V and 2 bases at J, with 12 bases in the middle. The TCR originated in a woman younger than 35 with acute or convalescent COVID-19. Specimen: peripheral blood. J is TRBJ1-2 and V is TRBV10-3, with no clear D. The CDR3 sequence: CAISPGMMNYGYTF. CDR3 DNA sequence: TGTGCCATCAGTCCCGGGATGATGAACTATGGCTACACCTTC.